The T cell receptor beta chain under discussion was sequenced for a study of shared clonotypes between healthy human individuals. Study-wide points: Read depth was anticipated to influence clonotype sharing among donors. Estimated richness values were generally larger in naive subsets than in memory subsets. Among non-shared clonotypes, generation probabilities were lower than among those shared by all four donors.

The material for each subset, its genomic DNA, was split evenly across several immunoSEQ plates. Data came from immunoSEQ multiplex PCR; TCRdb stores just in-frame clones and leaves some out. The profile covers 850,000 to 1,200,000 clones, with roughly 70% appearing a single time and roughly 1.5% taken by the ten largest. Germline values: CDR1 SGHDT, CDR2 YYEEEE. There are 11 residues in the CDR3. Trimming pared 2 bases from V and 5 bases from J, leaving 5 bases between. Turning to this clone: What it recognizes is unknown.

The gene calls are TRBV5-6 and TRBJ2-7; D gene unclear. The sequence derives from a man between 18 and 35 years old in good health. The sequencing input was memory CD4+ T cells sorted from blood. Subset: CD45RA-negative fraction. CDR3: CASSFQHEQYF. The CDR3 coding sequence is TGTGCCAGCAGCTTCCAGCACGAGCAGTACTTC.